The next 20 T cell receptor beta chains were all read from a single sample in a study of tumor and adjacent non-tumor tissue in lung cancer. The template was RNA from unsorted bulk tissue. TCRbeta libraries were built with three rounds of nested PCR, modified from ARM-PCR. TCRdb re-called the multiplex PCR reads through MiXCR, storing one row per CDR3 protein. The repertoire holds approximately 120,000 distinct CDR3 sequences, around 80% seen once, with 37% in the top ten. Sequenced sample: lung tumor tissue. Every receptor here comes from a woman in her sixties with non-small cell lung cancer.

Notes on this clonotype: A much larger clone differs by one base, so this may be a read error. The chain uses TRBV5-1 and TRBJ2-5, with D tentatively TRBD1 (5 bases). Germline-derived CDR1 and CDR2 are SGHRS and YFSETQ. The CDR3 is 14 amino acids. CDR3 nucleotide sequence: TGCGCCTGCAGCTTGCAGGGTGGCGGAGAGACCCAGTACTTC. Translated, it gives CACSLQGGGETQYF.

Points on this clonotype: Possible read error: a much larger clone is one base away. This chain uses TRBV29-1 with TRBJ1-5, with D perhaps TRBD1 (5 bases). The germline gives CDR1 SQVTM, CDR2 ANQGSEA. Trimming took 8 bases from V and 3 from J, leaving 11 bases between them. The CDR3 length is 12 residues. CDR3 bases: TGCAGCTTCCGGGACGTCAATCAGCCCCAGCATTTT. It yields the protein CSFRDVNQPQHF.

Many counts were recorded for this clonotype. The V gene is TRBV20-1, the J gene TRBJ2-7; a possible D gene is TRBD1 (7 bases). CDR3 length: 15 residues. V shed 4 bases and J shed 6 bases, with 22 bases lying between them. CDR1 DFQATT and CDR2 SNEGSKA come from the germline V gene (reference sequence). CDR3 protein: CSATPAGQILREQYF. The DNA for the CDR3 is TGCAGTGCTACTCCCGCGGGACAGATACTTCGCGAGCAGTACTTC.

This chain links TRBV11-1 with TRBJ2-7; 8 bases agree with TRBD2. The germline gives CDR1 SGHAT, CDR2 FQDESV (reference sequence). The CDR3 consists of 17 residues. J gave up 3 bases and V 5 bases, and 15 bases lay outside the gene matches. CDR3 protein: CASSPRLAPTLYYEQYF. Written as DNA, the CDR3 is TGTGCCAGCAGCCCCAGACTAGCGCCCACCCTTTACTACGAGCAGTACTTC.

A note on this clonotype: A much bigger clone sits one base away, suggesting this may be a read error. The chain employs TRBV6-1 and TRBJ2-5; TRBD2 matches 8 bases. The CDR3 spans 15 residues. CDR1 is MNHNS, CDR2 SASEGT, per germline. V trimming: 8 bases; J trimming: 5 bases; junction bases outside the gene matches: 13. CDR3 DNA: TGTGCCAGCCAGACTAGCGAGGGGGTCCCGGAGACCCAGTACTTC. This encodes CASQTSEGVPETQYF.

The genes are TRBV20-1 and TRBJ2-1; 9 positions match TRBD2. Germline trimming cut 4 bases from V and 12 bases from J; bases unmatched to any gene: 19. The germline gives CDR1 DFQATT, CDR2 SNEGSKA (reference sequence). This CDR3 spans 16 amino acids. The CDR3 DNA sequence: TGCAGTGCTAAATCAGGGACTAGCCAAATCTACAATAGGCAGTTCTTC. It specifies CSAKSGTSQIYNRQFF.

Notes on this clonotype: The junction departs from the called germline gene at one end, perhaps through a read error. J is TRBJ2-3 and V is TRBV11-2, with D unclear. CDR3 length: 15 residues. CDR1 and CDR2 (germline): SGHAT, FQNNGV. The CDR3 loop reads CASSATETATDTHYF. DNA for the CDR3: TGTGCCAGCAGCGCCACCGAGACGGCCACAGATACGCACTACTTT.

A remark on this clonotype: The conserved phenylalanine or tryptophan is not found at the CDR3 terminus, so this likely reflects a read error. The CDR3 coding sequence is TGTGCCAGTAGTGTGGGACAGGGCAGCACAGATACGCAGTATCTT. Protein product: CASSVGQGSTDTQYL. The V call is TRBV12-3 or TRBV12-4, the J call TRBJ2-3, with 9 bases aligning to TRBD1. CDR3 length: 15 amino acids. V was pared by 9 bases and J by 0 bases, with 7 bases of the junction left unmatched.

V and J are TRBV14 and TRBJ2-5, with a tentative D call TRBD1 (5 bases). Trimming removed 1 base from V and 14 bases from J, with 17 bases in between. Per the germline V gene, CDR1 is SGHDN and CDR2 is FVKESK. The CDR3 length is 13 residues. This chain's CDR3 is CASSQAGFHRHYF. CDR3 DNA: TGTGCCAGCAGCCAAGCAGGCTTCCACAGGCATTACTTC.

The chain employs TRBV4-3 and TRBJ2-5; tentatively, D is TRBD2 (6 bases). The CDR3 sequence is 15 residues long. V gave up 8 bases and J gave up 2 bases, with 18 bases separating them. Per germline, CDR1 LGHNA and CDR2 YSLEER. The CDR3 protein is CASGLHRDSQETQYF. The CDR3 DNA reads TGCGCCAGCGGCCTTCACCGGGACTCACAAGAGACCCAGTACTTC.

As concerns this clonotype: This could be a read error, since a much larger clone is one nucleotide away. V is TRBV20-1 and J is TRBJ2-7, with D possibly being TRBD2 (6 bases). Trimming cost V 6 bases and J 9 bases, with 21 bases left between them. Germline CDR1 DFQATT, CDR2 SNEGSKA (reference sequence). There are 13 residues in the CDR3. As DNA, the CDR3 is TGCAGTGCCGCGGAGGGGATTACGAACGCGCAGTACTTC. Amino acids: CSAAEGITNAQYF.

This chain uses TRBV28 with TRBJ1-1, with 7 positions matching TRBD1. V was pared by 6 bases and J by 6 bases, with 13 bases of the junction left unmatched. The CDR3 contains 15 residues. Germline V lookup: CDR1 MDHEN, CDR2 SYDVKM. The CDR3: CASRPTVRQGAEAFF. DNA for the CDR3: TGTGCCAGCAGACCTACCGTGAGGCAGGGGGCTGAAGCTTTCTTT. The whole variable domain, remainder taken from reference TRBV28 and TRBJ1-1, is DVKVTQSSRYLVKRTGEKVFLECVQDMDHENMFWYRQDPGLGLRLIYFSYDVKMKEKGDIPEGYSVSREKKERFSLILESASTNQTSMYLCASRPTVRQGAEAFFGQGTRLTVV.

Notes on this clonotype: A much larger clone lies one base from this, so it may be a read error. This chain links TRBV6-2 or TRBV6-3 with TRBJ1-2, with 9 bases that match TRBD1. There are 16 residues in the CDR3. CDR1 and CDR2 from the germline V gene are MNHEY and SVGEGT. This CDR3 reads CASSYHRGRENYGYIF. The CDR3 nucleotides are TGTGCCAGCAGTTACCACAGGGGGCGCGAAAACTATGGCTACATCTTC.

As to this clonotype: A clone one base away is much larger, so this may be a read error. CDR3 loop: CASSSTRRLAASSYKQYF. DNA for the CDR3: TGTGCCAGCAGTTCGACACGGAGACTAGCGGCAAGCTCCTACAAGCAGTACTTC. The chain uses TRBV6-6 and TRBJ2-7, with 9 bases fitting TRBD2. The CDR3 sequence is 18 residues long. CDR1 and CDR2 from the germline V gene are MNHNY and SVGAGI (reference sequence).

In regard to this clonotype: Germline and junction disagree at one end, which may indicate a read error. The chain has TRBV5-4 and TRBJ2-5; 11 bases are shared with TRBD2. From germline, CDR1 is SGHNT and CDR2 YYREEE (reference sequence). The CDR3 is 15 residues long. The CDR3 here is CASSKPGLAEETKYF. DNA for the CDR3: TGTGCCAGCAGCAAGCCGGGACTAGCGGAAGAGACCAAGTACTTC.

Concerning this clonotype itself: A read error is likely, as this CDR3 ends without the conserved phenylalanine or tryptophan. The DNA is omitted, as the CDR3 cannot be located on it reliably, and the CDR3 follows TCRdb's listing. The rearrangement joins TRBV20-1 to TRBJ2-7; TRBD2 is taken as the D call from the table, unchecked against the DNA. Germline CDR1 is DFQATT and CDR2 is SNEGSKA (reference sequence). The CDR3 is 14 residues long, ends included. The CDR3 sequence is CTAILAGGLGEHYL.

The rearrangement links TRBV11-3 to TRBJ1-1; D is unresolved. Germline V gives CDR1 SGHNT, CDR2 YENEEA. CDR3 length: 16 amino acids. In DNA form, the CDR3 reads TGTATCAGCAGCTCTAGGGTCCGTCGGGATGACACTGAAGCTTTCTTT. It yields the protein CISSSRVRRDDTEAFF. The variable domain in full, completed from reference TRBV11-3 and TRBJ1-1, reads EAGVVQSPRYKIIEKKQPVAFWCNPISGHNTLYWYLQNLGQGPELLIRYENEEAVDDSQLPKDRFSAERLKGVDSTLKIQPAELGDSAVYLCISSSRVRRDDTEAFFGQGTRLTVV.

Worth noting for this clonotype: With a much larger clone just one base away, this may be a read error. This chain joins TRBV5-5 and TRBJ1-1; D not resolved. There are 14 residues in the CDR3. Germline values: CDR1 SGHKS, CDR2 YYEKEE (reference sequence). CDR3 DNA sequence: TGTGCCAGCAGCTTGGTGGAGGGAGACACTGAAGTTTTCTTT. It specifies CASSLVEGDTEVFF.

Notes on this clonotype: A read error may produce the germline difference seen at one junction end. This chain links TRBV20-1 with TRBJ2-1; D may be TRBD1 (5 bases). Germline V CDR1 and CDR2: DFQATT, SNEGSKA (reference sequence). This CDR3 region has 15 residues. DNA of the CDR3: TGCAGTGCTGCCCCCGCCCAGGGCAGATTGAATGAGCAGTTATTC. It codes for CSAAPAQGRLNEQLF.

This clonotype showed up many times. Here the CDR3 DNA reads TGTGCTAGTGGTTTGAGCGGTCTGGGGGAGCAGTACTTC. Encoded protein: CASGLSGLGEQYF. This chain links TRBV12-5 with TRBJ2-7, with D tentatively TRBD2 (5 bases). The germline V and J ends were trimmed by 2 bases and 7 bases, with 12 bases remaining between them. This CDR3 has 13 amino acids. Germline V CDR1 and CDR2: LGHNT, FRNRAP.